The next 24 T cell receptor beta chains were all read from a single sample in a study of T cell responses to AZD1222 COVID-19 vaccine. Using immunoSEQ multiplex PCR, the repertoire was profiled, and TCRdb retains in-frame clones only, with some absent. Of more than 95,000 clones in the sample, about 91% are singletons; the top ten hold around 45%. This specimen was peripheral blood, taken 28 days after the second AZD1222 dose. The receptors come from an adult who received the AZD1222 COVID-19 vaccine.

The chain uses TRBV2 and TRBJ1-2, with D possibly TRBD1 on 5 matching bases. From germline, CDR1 is SNHLY and CDR2 FYNNEI. The CDR3 loop spans 12 amino acids. Trimming pared 7 bases from V and 5 bases from J, leaving 11 bases between. The CDR3 DNA sequence: TGTGCCAGCAATACAGGCCTGTATGGCTACACCTTC. Protein sequence: CASNTGLYGYTF. Based on the CDR3 plus reference TRBV2 and TRBJ1-2, the full variable domain is EPEVTQTPSHQVTQMGQEVILRCVPISNHLYFYWYRQILGQKVEFLVSFYNNEISEKSEIFDDQFSVERPDGSNFTLKIRSTKLEDSAMYFCASNTGLYGYTFGSGTRLTVV.

This rearrangement joins TRBV4-1 to TRBJ2-6; D might be TRBD1 (5 bases). Germline values: CDR1 MGHRA, CDR2 YSYEKL. V dropped 2 bases and J dropped 2 bases, with 16 bases sitting between them. The CDR3 has 18 residues. The CDR3 nucleotides are TGCGCCAGCAGCCAAACTTCTACAGGAGTAACTGGGGCCAACGTCCTGACTTTC. It encodes CASSQTSTGVTGANVLTF.

This chain links TRBV11-2 with TRBJ1-3, with 7 bases lining up with TRBD1. CDR3 length equals 15 residues. CDR1 is SGHAT and CDR2 is FQNNGV in the germline V gene. The J segment lost 2 bases and the V segment lost 6 bases, leaving 7 bases of the junction unmatched. The CDR3 nucleotides read TGTGCCAGCAGACTGGAGGGGGCGGCTGGAAACACCATATATTTT. Translated: CASRLEGAAGNTIYF.

The chain joins TRBV27 to TRBJ2-7, with unresolved D. The CDR3 runs to 13 residues. V shed 4 bases and J shed 5 bases, with 12 bases lying between them. Germline values: CDR1 MNHEY, CDR2 SMNVEV (reference sequence). The CDR3 DNA is TGTGCCAGCAGTTCCTACCCCAGAAACGAGCAGTACTTC. It encodes CASSSYPRNEQYF.

The chain couples TRBV12-3 or TRBV12-4 to TRBJ2-7, with D perhaps TRBD1 (6 bases). There are 13 residues in the CDR3. V shed 3 bases and J shed 2 bases, with 8 bases lying between them. The CDR3: CASSLDRAYEQYF. CDR3 coding DNA: TGTGCCAGCAGTTTGGACAGAGCCTACGAGCAGTACTTC.

CDR3: CASSSDREIYEQYF. In DNA form, the CDR3 reads TGTGCCAGCAGCTCTGACAGGGAGATCTACGAGCAGTACTTC. The V call is TRBV7-2, the J call TRBJ2-7, with 7 bases lining up with TRBD1. CDR3 length equals 14 residues. V was clipped by 4 bases and J by 3 bases; unmatched bases: 6. Germline V gene data show CDR1 as SGHTA and CDR2 as FQGNSA.

J is TRBJ2-7 and V is TRBV11-2; D may be TRBD2 (5 bases). The CDR3 spans 15 residues. Trimming removed 0 bases from V and 2 bases from J, with 11 bases in between. In germline, CDR1 is SGHAT, CDR2 FQNNGV. CDR3: CASSLDQRSTYEQYF. In nucleotides, the CDR3 is TGTGCCAGCAGCTTAGACCAGCGGAGTACCTACGAGCAGTACTTC.

CDR3 nucleotides: TGTGCCAGCAGCCAAGCCTCCAAGGCAAGCCCTTTCTATAGCAATCAGCCCCAGCATTTT. Translation gives CASSQASKASPFYSNQPQHF. The V gene is TRBV3-1 (or the pseudogene TRBV3-2), the J gene TRBJ1-5; no firm D call. The CDR3 runs to 20 residues. With 1 base removed from V and 0 bases from J, the gap between germline ends came to 22 bases. In germline, CDR1 is LGHDT, CDR2 YNNKEL (reference sequence).

The rearrangement joins TRBV7-2 to TRBJ2-7; 16 bases match TRBD2. J was trimmed by 7 bases and V by 1 base; bases with no gene match: 7. This CDR3 contains 17 residues. CDR1 and CDR2 (germline): SGHTA, FQGNSA. DNA for the CDR3: TGTGCCAGCAGCTTAGGGGGGACTAGCGGGAGGGCCCGAGAGCAGTACTTC. It translates to CASSLGGTSGRAREQYF.

V is TRBV7-6 and J is TRBJ2-3; the match to TRBD2 covers 11 bases. CDR3 length: 16 residues. Germline V gene data show CDR1 as SGHVS and CDR2 as FNYEAQ. Losses at the gene ends were 4 bases for V and 0 bases for J; bases not matched to a gene: 3. The CDR3 loop is CASSSRLAGSTDTQYF. DNA of the CDR3: TGTGCCAGCAGCTCTAGACTAGCGGGGAGCACAGATACGCAGTATTTT.

The chain recombines TRBV20-1 with TRBJ2-7; D call uncertain. In germline, CDR1 is DFQATT, CDR2 SNEGSKA (reference sequence). V was trimmed by 6 bases and J by 4 bases, leaving 7 bases between them. CDR3 length equals 10 residues. The DNA of the CDR3 is TGCAGTGCGAGAAAATACGAGCAGTACTTC. Translation: CSARKYEQYF.

The gene calls are TRBV9 and TRBJ2-7, with a tentative D call TRBD2 (6 bases). Trimming pared 0 bases from V and 6 bases from J, leaving 16 bases between. The CDR3 spans 15 residues. Germline CDR1 and CDR2: SGDLS and YYNGEE. DNA of the CDR3: TGTGCCAGCAGCGTAGTGGCTAGCGCTACGGGCGAGCAGTACTTC. Translating gives CASSVVASATGEQYF.

V and J are TRBV10-2 and TRBJ2-7, with D perhaps matching TRBD2 (6 bases). The V and J ends lost 6 bases and 5 bases respectively, with 17 bases between them. The CDR3 totals 14 residues. The V gene's germline CDR1 is WSHSY and CDR2 SAAADI. The CDR3 coding sequence is TGCGCCAGCAGCGTTCTGGGCGGGAATGACGAGCAGTACTTC. It specifies CASSVLGGNDEQYF.

The chain employs TRBV28 and TRBJ1-1; maybe TRBD1 (5 bases). V was trimmed by 2 bases and J by 4 bases, leaving 14 bases between them. CDR1 and CDR2 (germline): MDHEN, SYDVKM. CDR3 length equals 15 residues. CDR3 in amino acids: CASSLRGRGPTEAFF. CDR3 in DNA: TGTGCCAGCAGTTTAAGGGGACGAGGGCCCACTGAAGCTTTCTTT.

This clone has a handful of counts. The J gene is TRBJ2-1, the V gene TRBV21-1. TRBV21-1 counts as a pseudogene. The CDR3 sequence is 14 residues long. CDR3 sequence (DNA): TGTGCCAGTTCTCTAGGGTCATTCTACAATGAGCAGTTCTTC. It is translated as CASSLGSFYNEQFF.

The chain links TRBV10-3 to TRBJ2-2; 14 bases are a match to TRBD2. V gave up 3 bases and J gave up 5 bases; unmatched junction bases: 11. Germline V gene lookup returns CDR1 ENHRY and CDR2 SYGVKD. The CDR3 consists of 19 residues. The CDR3 is CAISDWVGTSGRRTGELFF. The CDR3 region has the DNA TGTGCCATCAGTGATTGGGTTGGGACTAGCGGGAGAAGGACCGGGGAGCTGTTTTTT.

The chain uses TRBV5-8 and TRBJ2-3, with D maybe TRBD2 (6 bases). CDR1 is SGHTS and CDR2 is YDEGEE in the germline V gene. V was clipped by 3 bases and J by 4 bases, with 21 bases between them. The CDR3 runs to 17 residues. CDR3 DNA sequence: TGTGCCAGCAGCTCTGGTAGGGCCGGGACTTTACCAGATACGCAGTATTTT. Translating gives CASSSGRAGTLPDTQYF.

The chain has TRBV7-3 and TRBJ2-7; TRBD2 agrees at 7 bases. J was trimmed by 5 bases and V by 0 bases; bases with no gene match: 4. The CDR3 extends over 14 amino acids. The V gene's germline CDR1 is SGHTA and CDR2 FQGTGA. CDR3 sequence (DNA): TGTGCCAGCAGCTTAACCCCCGCGGGGGACGAGCAGTACTTC. Residues: CASSLTPAGDEQYF. Combining the CDR3 with reference TRBV7-3 and TRBJ2-7 gives the whole variable domain GAGVSQTPSNKVTEKGKYVELRCDPISGHTALYWYRQSLGQGPEFLIYFQGTGAADDSGLPNDRFFAVRPEGSVSTLKIQRTERGDSAVYLCASSLTPAGDEQYFGPGTRLTVT.

The V call is TRBV10-2, the J call TRBJ2-7, with a weak D call TRBD1 (8 bases). Germline loops: CDR1 WSHSY, CDR2 SAAADI. Deletions cut 5 bases from V and 2 bases from J, with 13 bases between. This CDR3 region has 14 residues. The CDR3 is CASSSQGGAYEQYF. CDR3 DNA sequence: TGCGCCAGCAGTTCACAGGGGGGGGCCTACGAGCAGTACTTC.

This chain links TRBV20-1 with TRBJ2-3, with D unclear. Germline CDR1 reads DFQATT; CDR2 reads SNEGSKA (reference sequence). Trimming left V 5 bases short and J 12 bases short, with 15 bases between. This CDR3 is built from 11 residues. The CDR3 DNA is TGCAGTGCTCTACTCCAGGTAGTACAGTATTTT. Translation gives CSALLQVVQYF.

The J gene is TRBJ1-2, the V gene TRBV24-1; D is possibly TRBD1 (6 bases). The germline CDR1 and CDR2 sequences are KGHDR and SFDVKD. V was clipped by 3 bases and J by 6 bases, with 13 bases between them. The CDR3 is 14 residues long. The CDR3 coding sequence is TGTGCCACCAGTGATCGAGGGACACTACATGGCTACACCTTC. Translating gives CATSDRGTLHGYTF.

The V gene is TRBV5-5, the J gene TRBJ2-1, with 7 nucleotides matching TRBD1. There are 15 residues in the CDR3. Germline values: CDR1 SGHKS, CDR2 YYEKEE (reference sequence). With V trimmed by 2 bases and J by 8 bases, 10 bases remained unmatched. CDR3 sequence reads: CASSFKLGGGYEQFF. CDR3 in DNA: TGTGCCAGCAGCTTTAAATTAGGGGGCGGGTATGAGCAGTTCTTC.

This CDR3 is CASSQRTKPYEQYF. DNA for the CDR3: TGTGCCAGCAGCCAACGGACAAAACCCTACGAGCAGTACTTC. V is TRBV7-8 and J is TRBJ2-7, with TRBD1 as a possible D gene (5 bases). Germline assignment: CDR1 SGHVS and CDR2 FQNEAQ. V lost 5 bases and J 2 bases, leaving 13 bases between the germline ends. This CDR3 region has 14 residues. Supplemented by reference TRBV7-8 and TRBJ2-7, the full variable domain reads GAGVSQSPRYKVAKRGQDVALRCDPISGHVSLFWYQQALGQGPEFLTYFQNEAQLDKSGLPSDRFFAERPEGSVSTLKIQRTQQEDSAVYLCASSQRTKPYEQYFGPGTRLTVT.

This clone occurred once. This rearrangement joins TRBV6-2 or TRBV6-3 to TRBJ2-7; TRBD2 matches at 9 bases. The CDR3 extends over 17 amino acids. Germline loops: CDR1 MNHEY, CDR2 SVGEGT. V gave up 0 bases and J gave up 4 bases; unmatched junction bases: 10. Written as DNA, the CDR3 is TGTGCCAGCAGTTACTCGACAATAAGCGGGAGGCAGTACGAGCAGTACTTC. Encoded protein: CASSYSTISGRQYEQYF.